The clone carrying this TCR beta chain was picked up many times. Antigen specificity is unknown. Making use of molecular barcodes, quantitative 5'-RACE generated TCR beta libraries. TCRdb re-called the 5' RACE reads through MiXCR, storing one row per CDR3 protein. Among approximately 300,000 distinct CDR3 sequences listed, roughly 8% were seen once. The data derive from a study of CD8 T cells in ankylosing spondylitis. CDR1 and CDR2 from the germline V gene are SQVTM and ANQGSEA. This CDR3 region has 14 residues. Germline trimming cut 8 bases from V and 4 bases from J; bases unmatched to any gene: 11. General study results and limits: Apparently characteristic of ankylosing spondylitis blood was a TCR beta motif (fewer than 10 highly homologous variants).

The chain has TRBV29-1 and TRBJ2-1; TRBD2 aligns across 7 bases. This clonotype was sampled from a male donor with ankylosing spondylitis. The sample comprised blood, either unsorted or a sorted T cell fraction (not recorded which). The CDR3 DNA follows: TGCAGCTCCATGGGCGGGAGATCGTACAATGAGCAGTTCTTC. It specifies CSSMGGRSYNEQFF.